The 26 T cell receptor beta chains below all came from one sample that was sequenced in a study of patients and donors after allogeneic stem cell transplantation (dated by TCRdb to 2019 to 2021). The method was RT-PCR. Sequenced using a NextSeq 550. The public reads were reanalyzed by TCRdb: fastp trimming at Q25, MiXCR alignment, in-frame beta chains only. For every CDR3 protein sequence, its rows merge into one entry that carries the most common genes and DNA. The sample table holds 200,000 to 250,000 distinct CDR3 sequences, of which roughly two fifths were seen once. The leading ten clones occupy roughly 10% of the sample. The sequenced sample was blood, either unsorted or a sorted T cell fraction (not recorded which). The source of these receptors is a human donor who was either an allogeneic HSCT recipient or a stem cell or donor lymphocyte infusion donor (not recorded which). It is not recorded whose cells these are; they may come from a transplant donor.

This clonotype was seen just once. The chain carries TRBV20-1 and TRBJ1-2; D call uncertain. The CDR3 totals 13 residues. Germline V gene sequence: CDR1 DFQATT, CDR2 SNEGSKA (reference sequence). V lost 1 base, J lost 4 bases, and 10 bases lay in between. The CDR3 DNA is TGCAGTGCTAGAGCAGCGGCTTTCTATGGCTACACCTTC. This codes for CSARAAAFYGYTF.

This chain joins TRBV28 and TRBJ1-5; tentative D call: TRBD1 (6 bases). The V end was cut by 5 bases, the J end by 7 bases, with 15 bases between. CDR3 length: 14 amino acids. Looked up from germline, CDR1 is MDHEN and CDR2 is SYDVKM. The CDR3 nucleotides read TGTGCCAGCAGTACTCAGACAGGCGGGCAGCCCCAGCATTTT. Its translation: CASSTQTGGQPQHF.

V usage is TRBV4-2 and J usage is TRBJ2-3; TRBD2 aligns across 7 bases. The CDR3 has 18 residues. CDR1 and CDR2 from the germline V gene are LGHNA and YNFKEQ. V lost 0 bases and J lost 2; bases outside the gene matches: 11. The CDR3 sequence is CASSQEVIGGLNTDTQYF. DNA for the CDR3: TGTGCCAGCAGCCAAGAAGTTATTGGGGGACTAAACACAGATACGCAGTATTTT.

The CDR3 bases are TGTGCCAGCAGTTACGAACAGATCCAAGAGACCCAGTACTTC. Its translation is CASSYEQIQETQYF. The J gene is TRBJ2-5, the V gene TRBV6-2 or TRBV6-3; D call uncertain. Per germline, CDR1 MNHEY and CDR2 SVGEGT. Trimming shortened V by 2 bases and J by 1 base, and 8 bases separated the two germline ends. The CDR3 runs to 14 residues.

The chain recombines TRBV5-6 with TRBJ1-4; maybe TRBD1 (6 bases). Germline lookup yields CDR1 SGHDT and CDR2 YYEEEE. This CDR3 has 15 residues. With 4 bases removed from V and 4 bases from J, the gap between germline ends came to 14 bases. CDR3 region: CASSPSGQYNEKLFF. CDR3 DNA sequence: TGTGCCAGCAGCCCTTCGGGACAATATAATGAAAAACTGTTTTTT.

This clonotype was observed a few times. The chain has TRBV27 and TRBJ1-5; D call uncertain. Trimming pared 8 bases from V and 3 bases from J, leaving 17 bases between. Germline V gene sequence: CDR1 MNHEY, CDR2 SMNVEV (reference sequence). CDR3 size: 15 residues. Written as DNA, the CDR3 is TGTGCCAGCGCGATTTGGGGTGGAATCAATCAGCCCCAGCATTTT. This translates into CASAIWGGINQPQHF.

The chain uses TRBV29-1 and TRBJ1-1, with unresolved D. The length of the CDR3 is 12 residues. Between the trimmed V and J ends, which lost 5 bases and 7 bases, there was a span of 14 bases. From germline, CDR1 is SQVTM and CDR2 ANQGSEA. CDR3 in DNA: TGCAGCGTTACCACTTACGGCGGTGAAGCTTTCTTT. Translating gives CSVTTYGGEAFF.

The V gene is TRBV7-2, the J gene TRBJ1-5; the D gene is possibly TRBD1 (5 bases). Trimming stripped 4 bases from V and 3 bases from J, with 10 bases between. Germline lookup yields CDR1 SGHTA and CDR2 FQGNSA. This CDR3 is built from 14 residues. CDR3 loop: CASSSLGVNQPQHF. In nucleotides, the CDR3 is TGTGCCAGCAGCTCTCTAGGGGTCAATCAGCCCCAGCATTTT. Using reference TRBV7-2 and TRBJ1-5 for the parts outside the CDR3, the full variable domain is GAGVSQSPSNKVTEKGKDVELRCDPISGHTALYWYRQSLGQGLEFLIYFQGNSAPDKSGLPSDRFSAERTGGSVSTLTIQRTQQEDSAVYLCASSSLGVNQPQHFGDGTRLSIL.

This chain connects TRBV5-1 to TRBJ2-3; D is possibly TRBD2 (5 bases). This CDR3 is built from 16 residues. Deletions cut 1 base from V and 2 bases from J, with 14 bases between. Germline V gives CDR1 SGHRS, CDR2 YFSETQ. The CDR3 spells CASSLFSVVYTDTQYF. CDR3 bases: TGCGCCAGCAGCTTGTTTAGCGTCGTTTACACAGATACGCAGTATTTT.

The CDR3 protein is CASSQQGRTDEAFF. CDR3 nucleotides: TGTGCCAGCTCACAACAAGGACGAACAGATGAAGCTTTCTTT. The V call is TRBV18, the J call TRBJ1-1, with D hard to call. The CDR3 contains 14 residues. The V end lost 4 bases, the J end lost 7 bases, and 16 bases lay between the germline ends. The germline gives CDR1 KGHSH, CDR2 LQKENI.

This chain uses TRBV5-1 with TRBJ1-1; D perhaps matches TRBD1 (6 bases). This CDR3 is 14 amino acids long. Trimming took 4 bases from V and 6 from J, leaving 16 bases between them. The germline gives CDR1 SGHRS, CDR2 YFSETQ. The CDR3 loop is CASSPQAGEAEAFF. The DNA of the CDR3 is TGCGCCAGCAGCCCCCAAGCAGGGGAGGCTGAAGCTTTCTTT.

This clonotype turned up a few times. The chain couples TRBV12-3 or TRBV12-4 to TRBJ1-2, with 11 positions matching TRBD1. Unmatched junction bases numbered 8, after V lost 5 bases and J lost 0 bases. CDR3 length: 17 amino acids. The CDR3 protein is CASSPAGQGVTNYGYTF. The CDR3 DNA reads TGTGCCAGCAGTCCCGCGGGACAGGGGGTTACTAACTATGGCTACACCTTC.

This clonotype appeared a single time. The CDR3 ends on some other residue instead of the conserved phenylalanine or tryptophan, so this is likely a read error. The V and J genes are TRBV25-1 and TRBJ1-3; D remains ambiguous. Looked up from germline, CDR1 is MGHDK and CDR2 is SYGVNS. CDR3 size: 14 residues. The V end was cut by 2 bases, the J end by 9 bases, with 14 bases between. The CDR3 nucleotides read TGTGCCAGCAGTGAACGGGCAGTCGGGAGCACCATATATTTG. Its protein product is CASSERAVGSTIYL.

This chain connects TRBV29-1 to TRBJ2-4, with D possibly TRBD2 on 6 matching bases. There are 14 residues in the CDR3. Trimming took off 5 bases at V and 1 base at J, with 12 bases between the two ends. The germline V gene encodes CDR1 SQVTM and CDR2 ANQGSEA. CDR3 protein: CSVLGEVAKNIQYF. CDR3 sequence (DNA): TGCAGCGTTCTAGGGGAGGTTGCCAAAAACATTCAGTACTTC.

The V gene is TRBV6-2 or TRBV6-3, the J gene TRBJ1-5; 7 nucleotides match TRBD1. J was trimmed by 5 bases and V by 6 bases; bases with no gene match: 19. This CDR3 is 18 amino acids long. Per the germline V gene, CDR1 is MNHEY and CDR2 is SVGEGT. The CDR3 sequence: CASSRKRTGAPPYQPQHF. Written as DNA, the CDR3 is TGTGCCAGCAGCCGGAAACGGACAGGAGCTCCCCCTTATCAGCCCCAGCATTTT.

This clonotype was counted only a few times. The chain is built from TRBV6-6 and TRBJ1-6; D gene uncertain. The V end was cut by 6 bases, the J end by 8 bases, with 14 bases between. CDR3 length: 14 amino acids. Per germline, CDR1 MNHNY and CDR2 SVGAGI (reference sequence). In nucleotides, the CDR3 is TGTGCCAGCAGCTTCGAGGGATCGTATTCACCCCTCCACTTT. Translation: CASSFEGSYSPLHF.

The CDR3 DNA sequence: TGTGCCAGCAGTTTACGGTGGGGGAACAAACTGTTTTTT. Translated: CASSLRWGNKLFF. The chain uses TRBV28 and TRBJ1-4, with D perhaps matching TRBD1 (5 bases). V was shortened by 2 bases and J by 11 bases, with 12 bases between the two germline ends. The CDR3 runs to 13 residues. CDR1 and CDR2 (germline): MDHEN, SYDVKM.

This clonotype came up once. This sequence joins TRBV29-1 and TRBJ2-1; possible D gene TRBD1, 5 bases. The CDR3 loop spans 14 amino acids. In germline, CDR1 is SQVTM, CDR2 ANQGSEA. Trimming shortened V by 5 bases and J by 5 bases, and 16 bases separated the two germline ends. CDR3 protein: CSVWGLWLNNEQFF. As DNA, the CDR3 is TGCAGCGTTTGGGGCCTCTGGTTGAACAATGAGCAGTTCTTC.

The V call is TRBV6-2 or TRBV6-3, the J call TRBJ1-1; a weak D match, TRBD1 (6 bases). Trimming pared 5 bases from V and 1 base from J, leaving 17 bases between. The CDR3 is 16 amino acids. CDR1 MNHEY and CDR2 SVGEGT come from the germline V gene. CDR3 sequence reads: CASSQQGPYENTEAFF. The CDR3 region has the DNA TGTGCCAGCAGTCAACAGGGCCCCTATGAGAACACTGAAGCTTTCTTT.

The V and J genes are TRBV20-1 and TRBJ1-2; 8 nucleotides line up with TRBD1. Germline CDR1 DFQATT, CDR2 SNEGSKA (reference sequence). The V segment lost 1 base and the J segment 5 bases; nucleotides outside the gene matches: 6. The CDR3 sequence is 14 residues long. The CDR3 DNA reads as TGCAGTGCTAGAGGCGACAGGGGAAAATATGGCTACACCTTC. Amino acids: CSARGDRGKYGYTF.

This clonotype has just a few counts. This sequence joins TRBV5-6 and TRBJ2-1; no clear D. CDR1 is SGHDT, CDR2 YYEEEE, per germline. V shed 5 bases and J shed 7 bases, with 13 bases lying between them. This CDR3 region has 13 residues. The CDR3 DNA follows: TGTGCCAGCAGTTATACGGATGGAAATGAGCAGTTCTTC. Its translation is CASSYTDGNEQFF.

The J gene is TRBJ1-2, the V gene TRBV29-1, with D possibly being TRBD1 (5 bases). V was clipped by 6 bases and J by 4 bases, with 15 bases between them. Looked up from germline, CDR1 is SQVTM and CDR2 is ANQGSEA. The CDR3 totals 13 residues. The CDR3 DNA reads as TGCAGCGTGAGACAGAACTACCCCTATGGCTACACCTTC. This codes for CSVRQNYPYGYTF.

The chain uses TRBV6-1 and TRBJ2-1, with D unresolved. Trimming took 6 bases from V and 0 from J, leaving 9 bases between them. Germline values: CDR1 MNHNS, CDR2 SASEGT. CDR3 length: 14 amino acids. CDR3 loop: CASRDQLSYNEQFF. CDR3 DNA: TGTGCCAGCAGGGATCAACTCTCCTACAATGAGCAGTTCTTC.

The chain uses TRBV7-8 and TRBJ2-2; D is possibly TRBD1 or TRBD2 (6 bases each). V lost 5 bases and J 7 bases, leaving 17 bases between the germline ends. Germline CDR1 reads SGHVS; CDR2 reads FQNEAQ. The CDR3 totals 15 residues. CDR3 DNA sequence: TGTGCCAGCAGCCCGAGGGGGGCCCTTCTCGGGGAGCTGTTTTTT. This encodes CASSPRGALLGELFF.

The CDR3 nucleotides are TGTGCCAGCAGTGAATTGACGGACTACAATGAGCAGTTCTTC. This translates into CASSELTDYNEQFF. The genes are TRBV25-1 and TRBJ2-1, with no clear D. CDR3 length equals 14 residues. Trimming took 1 base from V and 3 from J, leaving 7 bases between them. CDR1 is MGHDK and CDR2 is SYGVNS in the germline V gene.

This sequence joins TRBV6-5 and TRBJ2-2; D call uncertain. The V end lost 5 bases, the J end lost 4 bases, and 20 bases lay between the germline ends. CDR1 and CDR2 (germline): MNHEY, SVGAGI. CDR3 length: 17 amino acids. Here the CDR3 DNA reads TGTGCCAGCAGTCTCCTCCGGTCAGCCCGAGGCACCGGGGAGCTGTTTTTT. Translation gives CASSLLRSARGTGELFF.